This T cell receptor beta chain was sequenced during a study of shared clonotypes between healthy human individuals. Study outcomes and limitations: Donor scarcity curtailed the genetic and exposure-history diversity represented herein.

A remark on this clone: Its cognate antigen is unknown.

V lost 2 bases, J lost 7 bases, and 22 bases lay in between. The V gene's germline CDR1 is SGHKS and CDR2 YYEKEE (reference sequence). This CDR3 is built from 16 residues. Every subset had its genomic DNA shared out evenly among several immunoSEQ plates. The authors' processing: Junction-only sequences produced by ImmunoSEQ had no quality scores, so filtering differed. This table comes from immunoSEQ multiplex PCR, and its TCRdb copy is limited to in-frame clones, with some not included. V and J calls and clone size are given by that table; D and trimming were obtained from the DNA. The top ten hold roughly 0.35% of the sample, which has 1,400,000 or so clones, 97% to 99% seen once.

The chain links TRBV5-5 to TRBJ2-7, with D tentatively TRBD1 or TRBD2 (5 bases each). The sequence was collected from a man aged 30-40 years in good health. The specimen sequenced was naive CD4+ T cells sorted from blood. The subset: CD45RA+ positively selected. The DNA of the CDR3 is TGTGCCAGCAGCTTAGGAGTTGGGGGAACGTCCAAAGAGCAGTACTTC. This codes for CASSLGVGGTSKEQYF.